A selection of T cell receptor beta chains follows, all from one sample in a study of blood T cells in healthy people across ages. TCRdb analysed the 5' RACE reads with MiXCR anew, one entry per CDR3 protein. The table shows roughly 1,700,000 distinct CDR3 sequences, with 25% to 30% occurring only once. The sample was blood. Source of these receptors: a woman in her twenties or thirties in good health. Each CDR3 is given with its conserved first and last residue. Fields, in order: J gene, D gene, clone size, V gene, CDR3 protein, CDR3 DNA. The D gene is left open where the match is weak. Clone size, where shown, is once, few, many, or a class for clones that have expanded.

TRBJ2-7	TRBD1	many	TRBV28	CASSLPGQLYEQYF	TGTGCCAGCAGTCTCCCGGGACAGCTATACGAGCAGTACTTC
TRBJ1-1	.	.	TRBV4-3	CASSHEVQGSTEAFF	TGCGCCAGCAGCCACGAGGTCCAAGGGTCCACTGAAGCTTTCTTT
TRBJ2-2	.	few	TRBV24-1	CATSDPGQTGELFF	TGTGCCACCAGTGATCCGGGGCAAACCGGGGAGCTGTTTTTT
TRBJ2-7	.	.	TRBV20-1	CSASFQSYEQYF	TGCAGTGCTAGTTTTCAGTCCTACGAGCAGTACTTC
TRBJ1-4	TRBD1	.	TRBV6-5	CAAGQDWEKRFF	TGTGCCGCAGGACAGGATTGGGAAAAACGGTTTTTT
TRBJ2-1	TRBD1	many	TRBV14	CASSRIGTANSGSYNEQFF	TGTGCCAGCAGCCGAATCGGGACAGCAAATTCGGGCTCCTACAATGAGCAGTTCTTC
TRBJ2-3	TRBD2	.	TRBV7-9	CASSLGSSGVRLDTQYF	TGTGCCAGCAGCTTAGGTTCCAGCGGGGTGAGGTTAGATACGCAGTATTTT
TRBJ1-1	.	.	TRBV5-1	CASSLSRGEAFF	TGCGCCAGCAGCTTGTCTCGAGGGGAGGCTTTCTTT
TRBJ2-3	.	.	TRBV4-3	CASSQEPGDTQYF	TGCGCCAGCAGCCAAGAACCGGGAGATACGCAGTATTTT
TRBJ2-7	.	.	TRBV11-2	CASSRIPYNEQYF	TGTGCCAGTAGTCGGATCCCTTACAATGAGCAGTACTTC
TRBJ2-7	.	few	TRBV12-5	CASGLVSRESSYEQYF	TGTGCTAGTGGTTTGGTTAGCAGGGAAAGCTCCTACGAGCAGTACTTC
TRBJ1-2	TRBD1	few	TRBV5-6	CASSLGARGRVYGYTF	TGTGCCAGCAGCTTGGGAGCCAGGGGGCGCGTCTATGGCTACACCTTC
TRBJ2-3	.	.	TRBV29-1	CSGTGPTDAQYF	TGCAGCGGTACAGGGCCCACAGATGCGCAGTATTTT
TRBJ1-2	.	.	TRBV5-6	CASSLAGQINYGYTF	TGTGCCAGCAGCCTGGCCGGGCAGATTAACTATGGCTACACCTTC
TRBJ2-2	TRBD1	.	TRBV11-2	CASRGGQGSTGELFF	TGTGCCAGCAGGGGAGGACAGGGAAGCACCGGGGAGCTGTTTTTT
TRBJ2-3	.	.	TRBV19	CASTPGPSTDTQYF	TGTGCCAGTACGCCAGGACCTAGCACAGATACGCAGTATTTT
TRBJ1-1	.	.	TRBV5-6	CASSLGVYTEAFF	TGTGCCAGCAGCTTGGGGGTCTACACTGAAGCTTTCTTT
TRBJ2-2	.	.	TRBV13	CASSPLLGELFF	TGTGCCAGCAGCCCCCTGTTGGGAGAGCTGTTTTTT
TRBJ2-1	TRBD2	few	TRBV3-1	CASPLPGLAGGDGEQFF	TGTGCCAGCCCCCTTCCGGGACTAGCGGGAGGGGACGGTGAGCAGTTCTTC
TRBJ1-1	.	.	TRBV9	CASSVAQGSVEAFF	TGTGCCAGCAGCGTAGCTCAAGGTTCCGTAGAAGCTTTCTTT
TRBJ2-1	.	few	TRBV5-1	CASSLASASVYEQFF	TGCGCCAGCAGCTTGGCCTCCGCTAGCGTCTATGAGCAGTTCTTC
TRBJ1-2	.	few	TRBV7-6	CASSSLQGKGYTF	TGTGCCAGCAGCTCTTTACAGGGCAAAGGCTACACCTTC
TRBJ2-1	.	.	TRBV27	CASSLSTPRAEQFF	TGTGCCAGCAGTTTATCCACACCCCGGGCTGAGCAGTTCTTC
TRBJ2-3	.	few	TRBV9	CASSVATSPTLQLNTDTQYF	TGTGCCAGCAGCGTAGCTACTAGCCCGACTTTGCAACTTAACACAGATACGCAGTATTTT
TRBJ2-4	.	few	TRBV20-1	CSARISLGKNIQYF	TGCAGTGCTAGAATCAGTTTGGGCAAAAACATTCAGTACTTC
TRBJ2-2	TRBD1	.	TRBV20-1	CSAKRTGNTGELFF	TGCAGTGCCAAAAGGACAGGGAACACCGGGGAGCTGTTTTTT
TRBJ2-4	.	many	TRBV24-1	CATSDIISLAKNIQYF	TGTGCCACCAGTGATATAATATCTCTAGCCAAAAACATTCAGTACTTC
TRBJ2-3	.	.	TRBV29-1	CSVVGAPDTDTQYF	TGCAGCGTTGTCGGGGCACCGGACACAGATACGCAGTATTTT
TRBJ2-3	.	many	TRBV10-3	CAISEGAQLSDTQYF	TGTGCCATCAGTGAAGGAGCGCAGTTGTCCGATACGCAGTATTTT
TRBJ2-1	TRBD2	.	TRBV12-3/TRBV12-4	CASSLGTSGRPSSYNEQFF	TGTGCCAGCAGTTTAGGGACTAGCGGGAGGCCCAGCTCCTACAATGAGCAGTTCTTC
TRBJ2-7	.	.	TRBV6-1	CASSEGRISYEQYF	TGTGCCAGCAGTGAAGGACGGATCTCCTACGAGCAGTACTTC
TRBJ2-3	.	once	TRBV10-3	CATEEGEMDTQYF	TGTGCCACGGAGGAGGGGGAGATGGATACGCAGTATTTT
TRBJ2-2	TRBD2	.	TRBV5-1	CASSPGGTSLYTGELFF	TGCGCCAGCAGCCCGGGCGGGACTAGTCTCTACACCGGGGAGCTGTTTTTT
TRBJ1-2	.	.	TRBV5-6	CASNSRSYGYTF	TGTGCCAGCAATTCCAGGAGCTATGGCTACACCTTC
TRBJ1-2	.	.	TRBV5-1	CASSLLGENGYTF	TGCGCCAGCAGCTTGCTGGGGGAGAATGGCTACACCTTC
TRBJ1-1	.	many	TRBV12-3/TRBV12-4	CASSFPGLDTEAFF	TGTGCCAGCAGTTTCCCAGGGTTAGACACTGAAGCTTTCTTT
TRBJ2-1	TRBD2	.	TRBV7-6	CASKAGRQETQFF	TGTGCCAGCAAAGCGGGGAGGCAAGAGACCCAGTTCTTC